Each of the 27 T cell receptor beta chains below was sequenced from the same sample in a study of blood T cell repertoires in COVID-19. The table came from immunoSEQ multiplex PCR; TCRdb's copy has only in-frame clones and leaves some out. The table includes tens of thousands of clones, 90% detected once. The sequenced sample was peripheral blood. All receptors come from a human donor in a cohort sampled during active COVID-19.

The V gene is TRBV5-1, the J gene TRBJ2-7, with unresolved D. The V end was cut by 0 bases, the J end by 2 bases, with 15 bases between. CDR1 SGHRS and CDR2 YFSETQ come from the germline V gene. CDR3 length: 16 amino acids. The CDR3, as DNA: TGCGCCAGCAGCTTGGTAAACGGAGCCGGAACCTACGAGCAGTACTTC. Translating it yields CASSLVNGAGTYEQYF. The full variable domain, its missing parts supplied by reference TRBV5-1 and TRBJ2-7, is KAGVTQTPRYLIKTRGQQVTLSCSPISGHRSVSWYQQTPGQGLQFLFEYFSETQRNKGNFPGRFSGRQFSNSRSEMNVSTLELGDSALYLCASSLVNGAGTYEQYFGPGTRLTVT.

Here the CDR3 reads CASSAYRGSGELFF. The DNA of the CDR3 is TGTGCCAGCAGTGCCTATAGGGGGTCCGGGGAGCTGTTTTTT. The V and J genes are TRBV27 and TRBJ2-2; D might be TRBD1 (6 bases). Looked up from germline, CDR1 is MNHEY and CDR2 is SMNVEV (reference sequence). V was cut by 5 bases and J by 6 bases, with 13 bases left in between. The CDR3 spans 14 residues.

The chain has TRBV18 and TRBJ1-2, with D possibly being TRBD1 (6 bases). CDR3 length: 23 amino acids. Germline CDR1 is KGHSH and CDR2 is LQKENI. The V end was cut by 0 bases, the J end by 0 bases, with 32 bases between. In DNA, the CDR3 is TGTGCCAGCTCACCACCTTTCCTCATACTTCAGGGGAAAGGGTTCGTCGCTAACTATGGCTACACCTTC. This codes for CASSPPFLILQGKGFVANYGYTF.

In regard to this clone: Other DNA sequences of this sample code for an identical CDR3. The chain links TRBV7-9 to TRBJ2-1; 12 positions match TRBD2. The V gene end was trimmed by 7 bases and the J gene end by 14 bases; junction bases not matched to a gene: 15. This CDR3 is 15 amino acids long. Germline V gives CDR1 SEHNR, CDR2 FQNEAQ (reference sequence). CDR3 coding DNA: TGTGCCAGCACCCCTACGGGGCTAGCGGGAGGGCCAGAGTTCTTC. Its protein is CASTPTGLAGGPEFF. Based on the CDR3 plus reference TRBV7-9 and TRBJ2-1, the full variable domain is DTGVSQNPRHKITKRGQNVTFRCDPISEHNRLYWYRQTLGQGPEFLTYFQNEAQLEKSRLLSDRFSAERPKGSFSTLEIQRTEQGDSAMYLCASTPTGLAGGPEFFGPGTRLTVL.

The J gene is TRBJ2-2, the V gene TRBV24-1; D remains ambiguous. The CDR3 has 15 amino acids. Germline values: CDR1 KGHDR, CDR2 SFDVKD. Trimming took 10 bases from V and 4 from J, leaving 18 bases between them. CDR3 region: CATGAGGLGTGELFF. DNA for the CDR3: TGTGCCACGGGCGCCGGTGGTTTGGGCACCGGGGAGCTGTTTTTT.

The chain couples TRBV5-4 to TRBJ2-3; D uncertain. The CDR3 extends over 16 amino acids. The germline gives CDR1 SGHNT, CDR2 YYREEE (reference sequence). V lost 4 bases to trimming and J lost 0 bases, with 15 bases between them. CDR3 protein: CASSLSLLTSTDTQYF. The DNA for the CDR3 is TGTGCCAGCAGCCTGAGTTTGCTCACTAGCACAGATACGCAGTATTTT. Looking up the rest from reference TRBV5-4 and TRBJ2-3 gives the full variable domain: ETGVTQSPTHLIKTRGQQVTLRCSSQSGHNTVSWYQQALGQGPQFIFQYYREEENGRGNFPPRFSGLQFPNYSSELNVNALELDDSALYLCASSLSLLTSTDTQYFGPGTRLTVL.

The chain employs TRBV18 and TRBJ2-7, with 9 bases identical to TRBD2. Germline loops: CDR1 KGHSH, CDR2 LQKENI. This CDR3 has 14 amino acids. V lost 2 bases and J lost 6; bases outside the gene matches: 5. This chain's CDR3 is CASSPAGGLGEQYF. In nucleotides, the CDR3 is TGTGCCAGCTCACCAGCGGGAGGGTTGGGCGAGCAGTACTTC.

The CDR3: CASSFSDSRNIQYF. DNA of the CDR3: TGTGCCAGCAGCTTTTCGGACTCGCGAAACATTCAGTACTTC. The chain links TRBV7-2 to TRBJ2-4, with D possibly TRBD2 on 5 matching bases. The CDR3 loop spans 14 amino acids. Germline-derived CDR1 and CDR2 are SGHTA and FQGNSA. The V gene lost 3 bases and the J gene lost 6 bases, with 12 bases spanning the gap.

The V gene is TRBV2, the J gene TRBJ2-1; D remains unclear. The germline V and J ends were trimmed by 2 bases and 5 bases, with 7 bases remaining between them. Germline CDR1 SNHLY, CDR2 FYNNEI. This CDR3 has 13 residues. CDR3 nucleotide sequence: TGTGCCAGCAGTGAACCCTTCCACAATGAGCAGTTCTTC. Amino acids: CASSEPFHNEQFF.

The chain couples TRBV27 to TRBJ2-1; perhaps TRBD2 as D (6 bases). The V gene's germline CDR1 is MNHEY and CDR2 SMNVEV (reference sequence). The V end lost 0 bases, the J end lost 0 bases, and 15 bases lay between the germline ends. The CDR3 covers 18 residues. The CDR3 loop reads CASSLSGSGRSSYNEQFF. The CDR3 region has the DNA TGTGCCAGCAGTTTATCGGGTAGCGGACGTAGCTCCTACAATGAGCAGTTCTTC.

This chain joins TRBV19 and TRBJ1-2; 8 bases are a match to TRBD1. This CDR3 is built from 14 residues. Germline-derived CDR1 and CDR2 are LNHDA and SQIVND (reference sequence). With 3 bases clipped from V and 8 bases from J, the junction kept 8 bases outside the gene matches. The CDR3 sequence: CASSMGRTGYGYTF. As DNA, the CDR3 is TGTGCCAGTAGTATGGGGCGGACAGGGTACGGCTACACCTTC.

This chain connects TRBV2 to TRBJ1-1; D gene ambiguous. CDR3 length equals 11 residues. Trimming left V 5 bases short and J 9 bases short, with 10 bases between. CDR1 and CDR2 from the germline V gene are SNHLY and FYNNEI. DNA for the CDR3: TGTGCCAGCAGTAGTAGCGCCCAAGCTTTCTTT. Its protein is CASSSSAQAFF.

V gene TRBV2 combines with J gene TRBJ2-7, with 14 bases aligning to TRBD2. This CDR3 is 15 amino acids long. V was pared by 5 bases and J by 6 bases, with 6 bases of the junction left unmatched. CDR1 and CDR2 (germline): SNHLY, FYNNEI. CDR3 sequence: CASSTGTSGSAEQYF. The CDR3 coding sequence is TGTGCCAGCAGTACTGGGACTAGCGGGAGTGCCGAGCAGTACTTC. Based on the CDR3 plus reference TRBV2 and TRBJ2-7, the full variable domain is EPEVTQTPSHQVTQMGQEVILRCVPISNHLYFYWYRQILGQKVEFLVSFYNNEISEKSEIFDDQFSVERPDGSNFTLKIRSTKLEDSAMYFCASSTGTSGSAEQYFGPGTRLTVT.

This sequence joins TRBV28 and TRBJ1-4, with D unresolved. Trimming took off 8 bases at V and 8 bases at J, with 18 bases between the two ends. Germline V gives CDR1 MDHEN, CDR2 SYDVKM. The CDR3 consists of 14 residues. CDR3 sequence reads: CASAYRAGREKLFF. In DNA, the CDR3 is TGTGCCAGCGCCTACCGGGCCGGGAGGGAAAAACTGTTTTTT.

The J gene is TRBJ2-7, the V gene TRBV6-1; 8 bases fit TRBD2. This CDR3 has 15 amino acids. After removal of 3 bases from V and 12 bases from J, the junction contained 16 bases not matched to a gene. Germline V gene sequence: CDR1 MNHNS, CDR2 SASEGT. CDR3 DNA sequence: TGTGCCAGCAGTGATACTAGCGGAGGGTGGGGTCCGCTGTACTTC. Protein product: CASSDTSGGWGPLYF.

The rearrangement joins TRBV27 to TRBJ2-3; 7 bases are a match to TRBD2. The junction had 18 bases not matched to a gene; V was cut back by 2 bases and J by 1 base. The germline CDR1 and CDR2 sequences are MNHEY and SMNVEV (reference sequence). The length of the CDR3 is 20 residues. This CDR3 reads CASSLGELWRGRGGTDTQYF. Here the CDR3 DNA reads TGTGCCAGCAGTTTAGGTGAGTTGTGGCGAGGGAGGGGCGGCACAGATACGCAGTATTTT.

The chain recombines TRBV2 with TRBJ1-1; 9 nucleotides match TRBD1. CDR3 length equals 14 residues. Germline CDR1 and CDR2: SNHLY and FYNNEI. The junction had 3 bases not matched to a gene; V was cut back by 4 bases and J by 3 bases. DNA of the CDR3: TGTGCCAGCAGTGTGGACAGGGGCTACACTGAAGCTTTCTTT. This translates into CASSVDRGYTEAFF.

The J gene is TRBJ1-5, the V gene TRBV9; no clear D gene. This CDR3 region has 13 residues. The germline gives CDR1 SGDLS, CDR2 YYNGEE. V was cut by 0 bases and J by 6 bases, with 7 bases left in between. Here the CDR3 reads CASSVAPVQPQHF. CDR3 in DNA: TGTGCCAGCAGCGTAGCTCCGGTTCAGCCCCAGCATTTT.

The rearrangement links TRBV12-5 to TRBJ2-7; TRBD1 agrees at 8 bases. CDR3 length: 15 residues. V was clipped by 5 bases and J by 3 bases; unmatched bases: 9. Germline V gene sequence: CDR1 LGHNT, CDR2 FRNRAP. The chain's CDR3 is CASGAPRGHGYEQYF. The CDR3 nucleotides are TGTGCTAGTGGTGCCCCCAGGGGGCACGGCTACGAGCAGTACTTC.

V gene TRBV21-1 combines with J gene TRBJ2-7; TRBD2 is the table's D call, not checked against the DNA. TRBV21-1 is deemed a pseudogene. This CDR3 has 14 amino acids. This chain's CDR3 is CASSTRRETGEQYF. CDR3 nucleotide sequence: TGTGCCAGCAGCACTAGGCGGGAGACGGGCGAGCAGTACTTC.

V and J are TRBV5-1 and TRBJ1-2; 8 bases line up with TRBD1. CDR1 and CDR2 from the germline V gene are SGHRS and YFSETQ. V lost 3 bases, J lost 3 bases, and 1 base stayed unmatched. The CDR3 length is 13 residues. The CDR3 sequence: CASSSTGDYGYTF. CDR3 DNA sequence: TGCGCCAGCAGCTCGACAGGGGACTATGGCTACACCTTC. The entire variable domain, with the rest obtained from reference TRBV5-1 and TRBJ1-2, is as follows: KAGVTQTPRYLIKTRGQQVTLSCSPISGHRSVSWYQQTPGQGLQFLFEYFSETQRNKGNFPGRFSGRQFSNSRSEMNVSTLELGDSALYLCASSSTGDYGYTFGSGTRLTVV.

The chain's CDR3 is CASSVGLAGGTQYF. The CDR3 DNA reads TGTGCCAGCAGCGTAGGACTAGCGGGGGGGACCCAGTACTTC. The genes are TRBV9 and TRBJ2-5, with 13 nucleotides matching TRBD2. The ends lost 0 bases at V and 7 bases at J; junction bases unmatched: 0. CDR1 SGDLS and CDR2 YYNGEE come from the germline V gene. The CDR3 is made up of 14 amino acids.

The gene calls are TRBV5-1 and TRBJ2-3; maybe TRBD2 (5 bases). V gave up 4 bases and J gave up 0 bases, with 12 bases separating them. Germline V gene sequence: CDR1 SGHRS, CDR2 YFSETQ. CDR3 length equals 15 residues. CDR3 in amino acids: CASSPLGSSTDTQYF. DNA of the CDR3: TGCGCCAGCAGCCCTCTAGGGAGTAGCACAGATACGCAGTATTTT.

The gene calls are TRBV6-6 and TRBJ2-3; a possible D gene is TRBD2 (6 bases). This CDR3 region has 13 residues. Germline-derived CDR1 and CDR2 are MNHNY and SVGAGI (reference sequence). Trimming pared 6 bases from V and 4 bases from J, leaving 11 bases between. DNA of the CDR3: TGTGCCAGCAGGGGAGGCTTGGCAGATACGCAGTATTTT. It translates to CASRGGLADTQYF.

The table lists this clone with a few counts. The chain joins TRBV6-1 to TRBJ1-1; D may be TRBD1 (5 bases). Trimming removed 2 bases at V and 4 bases at J, with 11 bases between. The CDR3 consists of 14 residues. CDR1 and CDR2 from the germline V gene are MNHNS and SASEGT. In DNA, the CDR3 is TGTGCCAGCAGTGAAAGACAGTTCGGCACTGAAGCTTTCTTT. This encodes CASSERQFGTEAFF.

The chain couples TRBV28 to TRBJ1-2; the D gene is possibly TRBD1 (5 bases). Germline loops: CDR1 MDHEN, CDR2 SYDVKM. The V end lost 5 bases, the J end lost 0 bases, and 10 bases lay between the germline ends. This CDR3 has 14 residues. CDR3 in amino acids: CASSPGTPNYGYTF. The CDR3 DNA is TGTGCCAGCAGTCCCGGGACTCCTAACTATGGCTACACCTTC.

The J gene is TRBJ1-5, the V gene TRBV5-6, with 7 nucleotides matching TRBD1. The CDR3 is 14 amino acids. Per the germline V gene, CDR1 is SGHDT and CDR2 is YYEEEE. Trimming at V came to 4 bases and at J to 3 bases, leaving 4 bases not matched to a gene. This chain's CDR3 is CASSTGTANQPQHF. CDR3 bases: TGTGCCAGCAGCACCGGGACAGCCAATCAGCCCCAGCATTTT.